The 2 T cell receptor beta chains listed next were all sequenced from one sample in a study of blood T cell repertoires in COVID-19. This table comes from immunoSEQ multiplex PCR, and its TCRdb copy is limited to in-frame clones, with some not included. The data show about 150,000 clones, roughly 87% seen once. The sequencing input was PBMCs or T cells enriched from blood (not recorded which). These receptors originate from a woman between 40 and 50 years old who had been exposed to COVID-19.

This clone was found once. The V call is TRBV19, the J call TRBJ1-4, with 8 bases matching TRBD1. CDR3 length equals 15 residues. The V gene end was trimmed by 6 bases and the J gene end by 6 bases; junction bases not matched to a gene: 9. The V gene's germline CDR1 is LNHDA and CDR2 SQIVND (reference sequence). CDR3 residues: CASRLTGALHEKLFF. CDR3 sequence (DNA): TGTGCCAGTAGGCTGACAGGGGCCTTACATGAAAAACTGTTTTTT. The full variable domain, completed using reference TRBV19 and TRBJ1-4, is DGGITQSPKYLFRKEGQNVTLSCEQNLNHDAMYWYRQDPGQGLRLIYYSQIVNDFQKGDIAEGYSVSREKKESFPLTVTSAQKNPTAFYLCASRLTGALHEKLFFGSGTQLSVL.

The V and J genes are TRBV6-5 and TRBJ1-6; 8 bases agree with TRBD1. CDR1 and CDR2 from the germline V gene are MNHEY and SVGAGI. The CDR3 covers 16 residues. The V gene end was trimmed by 0 bases and the J gene end by 8 bases; junction bases not matched to a gene: 6. In DNA, the CDR3 is TGTGCCAGCAGTTACTCATTCCAGGGGGCTGATTCACCCCTCCACTTT. Translation: CASSYSFQGADSPLHF.